These 23 T cell receptor beta chains were sequenced from one sample in a study of graft-versus-host responses after intestinal transplantation. Measured with immunoSEQ multiplex PCR; TCRdb has only the in-frame clones, and not every one. The table includes around 96,000 clones, about 93% detected once. This material consisted of PBMCs, taken around 68 weeks after intestinal transplant. The receptor set was obtained from a human patient who received an intestinal transplant, so some T cells may come from the graft donor.

The gene calls are TRBV29-1 and TRBJ2-2; 8 bases match TRBD1. V dropped 5 bases and J dropped 3; count of bases not matched to a gene: 11. CDR3 length equals 16 residues. CDR1 and CDR2 from the germline V gene are SQVTM and ANQGSEA. CDR3 nucleotide sequence: TGCAGCGTTCTGGCAGGGGGCGGTTGGTACACCGGGGAGCTGTTTTTT. It codes for CSVLAGGGWYTGELFF.

V and J are TRBV18 and TRBJ2-5, with 9 bases identical to TRBD1. The CDR3 loop spans 15 amino acids. The V gene end was trimmed by 3 bases and the J gene end by 6 bases; junction bases not matched to a gene: 8. Germline V CDR1 and CDR2: KGHSH, LQKENI. DNA for the CDR3: TGTGCCAGCTCACCCCCCAGACAGGGGGTAAAGACCCAGTACTTC. Protein sequence: CASSPPRQGVKTQYF.

The chain is built from TRBV2 and TRBJ1-1; D is uncertain. The CDR3 covers 14 residues. Trimming pared 6 bases from V and 1 base from J, leaving 12 bases between. The germline CDR1 and CDR2 sequences are SNHLY and FYNNEI. CDR3: CASSPGRANTEAFF. CDR3 DNA: TGTGCCAGCAGCCCTGGACGGGCGAACACTGAAGCTTTCTTT. The variable domain in full, with the rest retrieved from reference TRBV2 and TRBJ1-1, is EPEVTQTPSHQVTQMGQEVILRCVPISNHLYFYWYRQILGQKVEFLVSFYNNEISEKSEIFDDQFSVERPDGSNFTLKIRSTKLEDSAMYFCASSPGRANTEAFFGQGTRLTVV.

The genes are TRBV6-1 and TRBJ1-1; no reliable D call. This CDR3 has 13 amino acids. V dropped 4 bases and J dropped 1 base, with 7 bases sitting between them. Germline values: CDR1 MNHNS, CDR2 SASEGT. The CDR3 loop is CASSVRANTEAFF. DNA for the CDR3: TGTGCCAGCAGTGTTCGGGCGAACACTGAAGCTTTCTTT.

V gene TRBV7-8 combines with J gene TRBJ1-3; D remains ambiguous. The CDR3 has 14 amino acids. V lost 1 base to trimming and J lost 0 bases, with 4 bases between them. The germline V gene encodes CDR1 SGHVS and CDR2 FQNEAQ. The CDR3 here is CASSLDGSGNTIYF. The CDR3 DNA sequence: TGTGCCAGCAGCTTAGACGGCTCTGGAAACACCATATATTTT.

The chain employs TRBV7-2 and TRBJ2-7, with D perhaps being TRBD1 or TRBD2 (6 bases each). Trimming cost V 3 bases and J 3 bases, with 9 bases left between them. Germline CDR1 and CDR2: SGHTA and FQGNSA. The CDR3 has 13 residues. The CDR3 DNA reads TGTGCCAGCAGCTTGGGGGGCCGCTACGAGCAGTACTTC. Residues: CASSLGGRYEQYF.

The rearrangement joins TRBV2 to TRBJ1-4; perhaps TRBD1 as D (6 bases). Trimming left V 8 bases short and J 5 bases short, with 12 bases between. The CDR3 is 13 residues long. Germline V gene lookup returns CDR1 SNHLY and CDR2 FYNNEI. This chain's CDR3 is CASLGQINEKLFF. DNA for the CDR3: TGTGCCAGCTTAGGACAGATAAATGAAAAACTGTTTTTT.

The chain has TRBV9 and TRBJ2-7; TRBD1 agrees at 9 bases. The CDR3 is made up of 11 amino acids. Germline trimming cut 10 bases from V and 3 bases from J; bases unmatched to any gene: 2. Germline CDR1 SGDLS, CDR2 YYNGEE. The CDR3 protein is CASGQGYEQYF. CDR3 sequence (DNA): TGTGCCTCGGGACAGGGCTACGAGCAGTACTTC.

V is TRBV19 and J is TRBJ2-2; tentative D call: TRBD2 (6 bases). This CDR3 region has 14 residues. From germline, CDR1 is LNHDA and CDR2 SQIVND (reference sequence). Between the trimmed V and J ends, which lost 4 bases and 4 bases, there was a span of 10 bases. The CDR3 DNA is TGTGCCAGTAGTACCGACGGGAGCACCGGGGAGCTGTTTTTT. It translates to CASSTDGSTGELFF.

The chain couples TRBV6-5 to TRBJ1-1; TRBD1 matches 9 bases. J lost 5 bases, V lost 0 bases, and 1 base had no gene match. There are 14 residues in the CDR3. CDR1 and CDR2 from the germline V gene are MNHEY and SVGAGI. CDR3 DNA: TGTGCCAGCAGTTACTCGGACAGGGGAACTGAAGCTTTCTTT. It translates to CASSYSDRGTEAFF.

This clone was observed a few times. This chain connects TRBV2 to TRBJ1-4; D gene unclear. This CDR3 is built from 12 residues. V lost 7 bases and J lost 7, with 10 bases in between. The germline V gene has CDR1 SNHLY and CDR2 FYNNEI. The CDR3 spells CASNRWGEKLFF. DNA for the CDR3: TGTGCCAGCAACCGGTGGGGTGAAAAACTGTTTTTT.

The chain carries TRBV7-9 and TRBJ1-2, with D tentatively TRBD1 (6 bases). Trimming removed 6 bases from V and 4 bases from J, with 9 bases in between. Germline V gene lookup returns CDR1 SEHNR and CDR2 FQNEAQ (reference sequence). The CDR3 has 12 amino acids. The CDR3 reads CASRRTVYGYTF. DNA of the CDR3: TGTGCCAGCAGAAGGACAGTCTATGGCTACACCTTC.

To note about this clone: This CDR3 is also generated by other DNA sequences in the sample. The J gene is TRBJ1-1, the V gene TRBV12-5, with unresolved D. The germline V and J ends were trimmed by 1 base and 1 base, with 4 bases remaining between them. The CDR3 has 13 amino acids. Looked up from germline, CDR1 is LGHNT and CDR2 is FRNRAP. For the CDR3, the DNA is TGTGCTAGTGGTTTGGGAGGGAACACTGAAGCTTTCTTT. Its translation is CASGLGGNTEAFF.

This chain uses TRBV11-2 with TRBJ2-1, with 9 bases that match TRBD2. Unmatched junction bases numbered 2, after V lost 3 bases and J lost 5 bases. CDR3 length: 14 residues. Germline V lookup: CDR1 SGHAT, CDR2 FQNNGV. CDR3 nucleotide sequence: TGTGCCAGCAGCTTGGCGGGGGGGGACAATGAGCAGTTCTTC. It yields the protein CASSLAGGDNEQFF. The full variable domain, rest sourced from reference TRBV11-2 and TRBJ2-1, is EAGVAQSPRYKIIEKRQSVAFWCNPISGHATLYWYQQILGQGPKLLIQFQNNGVVDDSQLPKDRFSAERLKGVDSTLKIQPAKLEDSAVYLCASSLAGGDNEQFFGPGTRLTVL.

The chain links TRBV29-1 to TRBJ2-1; no clear D. Germline values: CDR1 SQVTM, CDR2 ANQGSEA. The CDR3 length is 9 residues. V lost 6 bases, J lost 8 bases, and 5 bases lay in between. The CDR3 loop is CSVPDEQFF. The CDR3 DNA reads TGCAGCGTACCGGATGAGCAGTTCTTC.

The V call is TRBV6-6, the J call TRBJ1-2, with 8 positions matching TRBD1. This CDR3 spans 15 amino acids. Per germline, CDR1 MNHNY and CDR2 SVGAGI (reference sequence). V lost 5 bases, J lost 5 bases, and 10 bases stayed unmatched. The DNA of the CDR3 is TGTGCCAGCAGTGGCCGGGACAGGTTCTCATATGGCTACACCTTC. Translating gives CASSGRDRFSYGYTF.

This chain joins TRBV6-5 and TRBJ2-5; 7 nucleotides line up with TRBD1. The J call may be wrong; the DNA end is better matched by TRBJ2-7. The germline V gene has CDR1 MNHEY and CDR2 SVGAGI. This CDR3 comprises 15 residues. The CDR3 sequence: CASSYRDRASYEQYF. DNA of the CDR3: TGTGCCAGCAGTTACAGGGACAGAGCCTCCTACGAGCAGTACTTC.

Comment on this clone: One junction end disagrees with the germline gene, perhaps due to a read error. The chain links TRBV7-7 to TRBJ2-5, with D possibly TRBD2 on 6 matching bases. There are 15 residues in the CDR3. Per the germline V gene, CDR1 is SSHAT and CDR2 is FNYEAQ (reference sequence). The CDR3 loop is CASSLGMEGGQTQYF. In DNA, the CDR3 is TGTGCTAGCAGCTTGGGTATGGAGGGTGGGCAGACCCAGTACTTC.

V is TRBV7-2 and J is TRBJ1-1; no clear D gene. The CDR3 has 14 amino acids. With 7 bases removed from V and 1 base from J, the gap between germline ends came to 13 bases. Germline CDR1 is SGHTA and CDR2 is FQGNSA. CDR3: CASKLPVGNTEAFF. Written as DNA, the CDR3 is TGTGCCAGCAAACTCCCCGTAGGGAACACTGAAGCTTTCTTT.

The CDR3 spells CASTLTQGVGYGYTF. The CDR3 region has the DNA TGTGCCAGCACCCTAACCCAGGGGGTGGGCTATGGCTACACCTTC. The V and J genes are TRBV7-9 and TRBJ1-2; 7 nucleotides match TRBD1. CDR1 and CDR2 (germline): SEHNR, FQNEAQ (reference sequence). This CDR3 has 15 residues. V lost 7 bases, J lost 4 bases, and 12 bases stayed unmatched.

The chain uses TRBV9 and TRBJ2-3; tentative D call: TRBD1 (6 bases). This CDR3 comprises 15 residues. The germline gives CDR1 SGDLS, CDR2 YYNGEE. Trimming left V 2 bases short and J 2 bases short, with 12 bases between. The CDR3 loop reads CASSVNDRFTDTQYF. CDR3 bases: TGTGCCAGCAGCGTTAATGACAGGTTCACAGATACGCAGTATTTT.

This chain connects TRBV18 to TRBJ1-2; 11 bases line up with TRBD1. The V gene's germline CDR1 is KGHSH and CDR2 LQKENI. The length of the CDR3 is 13 residues. V shed 3 bases and J 8 bases; nucleotides not matched to a gene: 2. CDR3 amino acids: CASSPGQGDGYTF. In DNA, the CDR3 is TGTGCCAGCTCACCGGGACAGGGGGACGGCTACACCTTC.

The CDR3 DNA reads TGTGCCAGCAGAAGTGGGGGCCTGGGTTCACCCCTCCACTTT. It specifies CASRSGGLGSPLHF. V usage is TRBV6-5 and J usage is TRBJ1-6; D is perhaps TRBD1 (6 bases). The CDR3 totals 14 residues. With 6 bases removed from V and 9 bases from J, the gap between germline ends came to 15 bases. CDR1 and CDR2 (germline): MNHEY, SVGAGI.